This TCR beta chain originates from a study of T cells in Graves' hyperthyroidism and ophthalmopathy. This CDR3 is built from 13 residues. V lost 3 bases to trimming and J lost 6 bases; unmatched junction nucleotides: 3. Germline-derived CDR1 and CDR2 are GTSNPN and SVGIG (reference sequence). This clonotype was seen ten or more times. TCR beta CDR3 regions were amplified from RNA. The TCR CDR3 first-round RT-PCR relied on the HTBI primer set. TCRdb called the multiplex PCR reads again in MiXCR, with one record for every CDR3 protein. The table has fewer than 350,000 distinct CDR3 sequences, about an eighth seen once.

This clonotype was obtained from a woman aged 25-40 years with Graves' hyperthyroidism that later progressed to Graves' ophthalmopathy. This rearrangement joins TRBV30 to TRBJ2-1; 9 nucleotides align to TRBD1. Sequencing was performed on blood. The CDR3: CAWSLTGGNEQFF. CDR3 sequence (DNA): TGTGCCTGGAGCTTGACAGGGGGCAATGAGCAGTTCTTC.